This entry lists 12 T cell receptor beta chains sequenced from one sample in a study of blood T cell repertoires in COVID-19. Generated by immunoSEQ multiplex PCR, the TCRdb table keeps only in-frame clones and is missing some. In the table there are about 58,000 clones, 89% of which are singletons. The sample was peripheral blood. The receptor source for this set is a woman aged 60-75 years with active COVID-19.

The rearrangement uses TRBV6-1 and TRBJ1-2; 8 bases line up with TRBD1. The V segment lost 4 bases and the J segment 4 bases; nucleotides outside the gene matches: 11. CDR3 length: 16 residues. Germline CDR1 reads MNHNS; CDR2 reads SASEGT. CDR3 residues: CASSGARQGTGYGYTF. In DNA form, the CDR3 reads TGTGCCAGCAGTGGGGCCCGACAGGGGACAGGCTATGGCTACACCTTC.

The rearrangement uses TRBV6-4 and TRBJ1-5; 7 bases line up with TRBD1. Germline lookup yields CDR1 MRHNA and CDR2 SNTAGT. The CDR3 has 15 residues. Trimming removed 6 bases from V and 7 bases from J; junction bases left unmatched: 12. CDR3 residues: CASRGYRGRRQPQHF. The CDR3 DNA reads TGTGCCAGCAGGGGGTACAGGGGACGGCGCCAGCCCCAGCATTTT.

The rearrangement joins TRBV19 to TRBJ1-1, with a weak D call TRBD1 (5 bases). Per germline, CDR1 LNHDA and CDR2 SQIVND (reference sequence). Trimming took 3 bases from V and 1 from J, leaving 18 bases between them. The CDR3 consists of 17 residues. The CDR3 nucleotides read TGTGCCAGTAGTATGATGGGGGGAGGAGTAGGGAACACTGAAGCTTTCTTT. Protein product: CASSMMGGGVGNTEAFF.

The rearrangement links TRBV12-3 or TRBV12-4 to TRBJ1-2, with D tentatively TRBD1 (5 bases). The V gene lost 5 bases and the J gene lost 3 bases, with 7 bases spanning the gap. CDR3 length: 12 amino acids. In DNA form, the CDR3 reads TGTGCCAGCAGTCGGGGGTACTATGGCTACACCTTC. It encodes CASSRGYYGYTF.

This chain uses TRBV7-3 with TRBJ2-1; 7 bases are shared with TRBD2. The germline gives CDR1 SGHTA, CDR2 FQGTGA. CDR3 size: 14 residues. Unmatched junction bases numbered 5, after V lost 1 base and J lost 8 bases. The CDR3 DNA reads TGTGCCAGCAGCTTAAGGGGGGGTTCAGATGAGCAGTTCTTC. As protein: CASSLRGGSDEQFF. Combining the CDR3 with reference TRBV7-3 and TRBJ2-1 gives the whole variable domain GAGVSQTPSNKVTEKGKYVELRCDPISGHTALYWYRQSLGQGPEFLIYFQGTGAADDSGLPNDRFFAVRPEGSVSTLKIQRTERGDSAVYLCASSLRGGSDEQFFGPGTRLTVL.

The CDR3 loop reads CAGGTSGGVQQYF. The CDR3 DNA follows: TGTGCCGGCGGGACTAGCGGGGGCGTTCAGCAGTATTTT. The rearrangement joins TRBV5-4 to TRBJ2-3; 14 positions agree with TRBD2. CDR1 and CDR2 from the germline V gene are SGHNT and YYREEE (reference sequence). V lost 10 bases to trimming and J lost 11 bases; unmatched junction nucleotides: 9. The CDR3 sequence is 13 residues long.

The chain has TRBV7-2 and TRBJ2-1; 13 nucleotides agree with TRBD2. Unmatched junction bases numbered 7, after V lost 3 bases and J lost 8 bases. CDR1 and CDR2 (germline): SGHTA, FQGNSA. This CDR3 has 16 amino acids. In DNA, the CDR3 is TGTGCCAGCAGCTTTCTGGGACTAGCGGGGAGGGATGAGCAGTTCTTC. It encodes CASSFLGLAGRDEQFF.

This chain joins TRBV7-2 and TRBJ2-7; TRBD1 matches at 8 bases. With V trimmed by 3 bases and J by 4 bases, 5 bases remained unmatched. The CDR3 length is 14 residues. Per the germline V gene, CDR1 is SGHTA and CDR2 is FQGNSA. The DNA of the CDR3 is TGTGCCAGCAGCTTTCAGGGGGCGGGTTACGAGCAGTACTTC. Encoded protein: CASSFQGAGYEQYF.

This clone was recorded only once. This chain connects TRBV5-1 to TRBJ2-3; the match to TRBD2 covers 8 bases. Unmatched junction bases numbered 4, after V lost 0 bases and J lost 4 bases. The length of the CDR3 is 15 residues. Germline V lookup: CDR1 SGHRS, CDR2 YFSETQ. The CDR3 sequence: CASSLVAGGPDTQYF. The CDR3 DNA is TGCGCCAGCAGCTTGGTGGCGGGGGGCCCAGATACGCAGTATTTT.

This chain uses TRBV7-8 with TRBJ1-5; 7 bases agree with TRBD1. Germline V gene lookup returns CDR1 SGHVS and CDR2 FQNEAQ. V dropped 1 base and J dropped 1; count of bases not matched to a gene: 1. The CDR3 has 15 residues. CDR3 sequence reads: CASSLEDRSNQPQHF. CDR3 coding DNA: TGTGCCAGCAGCTTAGAGGACAGGAGCAATCAGCCCCAGCATTTT.

The V and J genes are TRBV6-1 and TRBJ1-6; 9 nucleotides align to TRBD1. This CDR3 contains 17 residues. Trimming removed 3 bases from V and 7 bases from J; junction bases left unmatched: 10. Germline-derived CDR1 and CDR2 are MNHNS and SASEGT. CDR3 sequence: CASSDQGQGAWNSPLHF. The CDR3 DNA follows: TGTGCCAGCAGTGATCAGGGACAGGGCGCGTGGAATTCACCCCTCCACTTT.

The gene calls are TRBV11-3 and TRBJ2-5, with D possibly matching TRBD2 (5 bases). The ends were cut back, 5 bases at V and 1 base at J, with 11 bases in the middle. From germline, CDR1 is SGHNT and CDR2 YENEEA. CDR3 length: 14 amino acids. CDR3 DNA sequence: TGTGCCAGCAGCCCAGGACTGGCCCAAGAGACCCAGTACTTC. This gives the protein CASSPGLAQETQYF.